Presented here are 16 T cell receptor beta chains from one specimen sequenced in a study of T cell repertoires in cytomegalovirus infection. TCRdb re-derived calls from the reads in MiXCR, one entry per CDR3 protein. The sample holds 650,000 to 900,000 distinct CDR3 sequences, approximately 32% seen once. Their target antigens are unknown. The sample was cultured CD8+ T cells from PBMCs, taken from culture after CMV antigen stimulation. The receptors were gathered from a human donor in good health (CMV status not recorded). Some clones in this sample may be carry-over from other donors' samples.

This clonotype appeared once. The J gene is TRBJ2-1, the V gene TRBV6-5, with D tentatively TRBD2 (5 bases). The length of the CDR3 is 15 residues. Trimming shortened V by 7 bases and J by 1 base, and 14 bases separated the two germline ends. In germline, CDR1 is MNHEY, CDR2 SVGAGI. The CDR3 DNA follows: TGTGCCAGCACGCCGGTACGGGGATCCTACAATGAGCAGTTCTTC. This encodes CASTPVRGSYNEQFF.

This clonotype was observed at least ten times. The J gene is TRBJ1-5, the V gene TRBV7-9; no clear D gene. This CDR3 is 13 amino acids long. Germline V gene sequence: CDR1 SEHNR, CDR2 FQNEAQ (reference sequence). V gave up 3 bases and J gave up 3 bases, with 6 bases separating them. CDR3 DNA: TGTGCCAGCAGCTTCGGGATCAATCAGCCCCAGCATTTT. This gives the protein CASSFGINQPQHF. Using reference TRBV7-9 and TRBJ1-5 for the parts outside the CDR3, the full variable domain is DTGVSQNPRHKITKRGQNVTFRCDPISEHNRLYWYRQTLGQGPEFLTYFQNEAQLEKSRLLSDRFSAERPKGSFSTLEIQRTEQGDSAMYLCASSFGINQPQHFGDGTRLSIL.

This chain links TRBV29-1 with TRBJ2-1; tentative D call: TRBD2 (5 bases). This CDR3 is built from 17 residues. Germline V CDR1 and CDR2: SQVTM, ANQGSEA. CDR3 nucleotides: TGCGGCCTTCAGTTGAAAGTGGGAGACCCAATGAAAAATGAGCAGTTCTTC. It yields the protein CGLQLKVGDPMKNEQFF.

The chain is built from TRBV27 and TRBJ2-3; D may be TRBD1 or TRBD2 (5 bases each). Trimming took off 5 bases at V and 5 bases at J, with 14 bases between the two ends. CDR1 MNHEY and CDR2 SMNVEV come from the germline V gene (reference sequence). The CDR3 is 14 amino acids. DNA for the CDR3: TGTGCCAGCAGTCCCGGGACCACCAGAGATACGCAGTATTTT. Translated: CASSPGTTRDTQYF.

V usage is TRBV7-6 and J usage is TRBJ1-2; 9 nucleotides line up with TRBD1. CDR1 and CDR2 (germline): SGHVS, FNYEAQ. V lost 5 bases and J lost 8; bases outside the gene matches: 6. The CDR3 has 13 residues. Here the CDR3 reads CASSTRTGDGYTF. CDR3 sequence (DNA): TGTGCCAGCAGCACTAGGACAGGGGACGGCTACACCTTC.

This clonotype was counted between two and nine times. V usage is TRBV10-3 and J usage is TRBJ2-5; 9 bases match TRBD1. The CDR3 covers 15 residues. Trimming removed 10 bases from V and 3 bases from J; junction bases left unmatched: 12. Germline CDR1 reads ENHRY; CDR2 reads SYGVKD. CDR3 sequence: CATGEDRGLEETQYF. CDR3 DNA: TGTGCCACCGGGGAGGACAGGGGCCTTGAAGAGACCCAGTACTTC.

This clonotype was detected many times. The chain uses TRBV7-6 and TRBJ1-1, with D uncertain. The CDR3 contains 17 residues. Per germline, CDR1 SGHVS and CDR2 FNYEAQ. Trimming took off 6 bases at V and 0 bases at J, with 20 bases between the two ends. CDR3: CASSPPTVEGLNTEAFF. CDR3 sequence (DNA): TGTGCCAGCAGTCCTCCGACGGTGGAAGGGCTGAACACTGAAGCTTTCTTT.

This clonotype was seen a handful of times. This rearrangement joins TRBV7-2 to TRBJ1-2, with D tentatively TRBD1 (6 bases). Trimming shortened V by 1 base and J by 4 bases, and 13 bases separated the two germline ends. CDR1 SGHTA and CDR2 FQGNSA come from the germline V gene. This CDR3 is 15 amino acids long. CDR3 bases: TGTGCCAGCAGCTTAGAGGGGGGGCCCAGCTATGGCTACACCTTC. Translating it yields CASSLEGGPSYGYTF.

This chain connects TRBV7-9 to TRBJ2-1, with TRBD1 as a possible D gene (6 bases). The V gene's germline CDR1 is SEHNR and CDR2 FQNEAQ (reference sequence). V was clipped by 4 bases and J by 3 bases, with 10 bases between them. CDR3 size: 14 residues. The CDR3 nucleotides read TGTGCCAGCAGCTGGGGGACAATCTACAATGAGCAGTTCTTC. As protein: CASSWGTIYNEQFF.

A single count supports this clonotype. This chain links TRBV20-1 with TRBJ2-1, with 8 bases lining up with TRBD2. Germline V gene data show CDR1 as DFQATT and CDR2 as SNEGSKA (reference sequence). V shed 0 bases and J 3 bases; nucleotides not matched to a gene: 7. The CDR3 sequence is 16 residues long. The CDR3 protein is CSAREISGAFYNEQFF. The CDR3 region has the DNA TGCAGTGCTAGAGAGATTAGCGGGGCCTTCTACAATGAGCAGTTCTTC.

This clonotype has more than one count but fewer than ten. The V call is TRBV6-1, the J call TRBJ2-2; D gene uncertain. CDR3 length: 14 amino acids. Germline V gene sequence: CDR1 MNHNS, CDR2 SASEGT. V dropped 5 bases and J dropped 7 bases, with 14 bases sitting between them. The CDR3 reads CASSQLWVSGELFF. The CDR3 nucleotides are TGTGCCAGCAGTCAACTATGGGTTAGCGGGGAGCTGTTTTTT.

The chain couples TRBV13 to TRBJ2-1; tentatively, D is TRBD2 (6 bases). The CDR3 totals 13 residues. Germline V lookup: CDR1 PRHDT, CDR2 FYEKMQ (reference sequence). Trimming took off 8 bases at V and 9 bases at J, with 17 bases between the two ends. The CDR3, as DNA: TGTGCCAGCGTCTCTAAACGGGGGACTGAGCAGTTCTTC. Residues: CASVSKRGTEQFF.

The chain employs TRBV4-1 and TRBJ2-1; D is uncertain. The CDR3 contains 15 residues. Germline CDR1 is MGHRA and CDR2 is YSYEKL. V lost 4 bases, J lost 6 bases, and 16 bases lay in between. The CDR3 region is CASSLGPFSGNEQFF. As DNA, the CDR3 is TGCGCCAGCAGCCTAGGACCCTTTTCTGGCAATGAGCAGTTCTTC.

This clonotype was picked up a small number of times. The J gene is TRBJ2-1, the V gene TRBV7-9; tentatively, D is TRBD2 (6 bases). This CDR3 region has 13 residues. CDR1 is SEHNR, CDR2 FQNEAQ, per germline (reference sequence). The germline V and J ends were trimmed by 11 bases and 5 bases, with 16 bases remaining between them. CDR3 nucleotides: TGTGCCCTAATGGGGGGTACGAACAATGAGCAGTTCTTC. This codes for CALMGGTNNEQFF.

The chain has TRBV27 and TRBJ2-3; D remains unclear. This CDR3 is built from 14 residues. Trimming removed 3 bases from V and 0 bases from J, with 7 bases in between. Per germline, CDR1 MNHEY and CDR2 SMNVEV (reference sequence). This chain's CDR3 is CASSFSVSTDTQYF. The CDR3 DNA is TGTGCCAGCAGTTTTTCCGTGAGCACAGATACGCAGTATTTT.

This chain uses TRBV5-4 with TRBJ1-6; D not resolved. Between the trimmed V and J ends, which lost 1 base and 7 bases, there was a span of 12 bases. This CDR3 is 15 amino acids long. Germline CDR1 and CDR2: SGHNT and YYREEE (reference sequence). Here the CDR3 DNA reads TGTGCCAGCAGCTTGTTGTTTAAGAACAATTCACCCCTCCACTTT. Translation: CASSLLFKNNSPLHF.